The next 23 T cell receptor beta chains were all read from a single sample in a study of blood T cell repertoires in COVID-19. Produced via immunoSEQ multiplex PCR; TCRdb's table is partial and in-frame only. The data show 25,000 to 30,000 clones, around 88% seen once. Specimen: peripheral blood. The origin of the receptors is a human donor in a cohort sampled during active COVID-19.

This clone was detected only a few times. The genes are TRBV7-3 and TRBJ2-2; a possible D gene is TRBD1 (5 bases). CDR3 length: 12 residues. The germline V and J ends were trimmed by 1 base and 9 bases, with 6 bases remaining between them. Per germline, CDR1 SGHTA and CDR2 FQGTGA. CDR3 nucleotides: TGTGCCAGCAGCTTAATGGGGCGGGAGCTGTTTTTT. Encoded protein: CASSLMGRELFF.

This clone was observed once. This rearrangement joins TRBV23-1 to TRBJ2-1; 15 nucleotides agree with TRBD2. TRBV23-1 is noted as an ORF with a role that remains uncertain. V lost 0 bases and J lost 0; bases outside the gene matches: 6. CDR3 length equals 20 residues. The CDR3 protein is CASSQSMGLAGGSSYNEQFF. As DNA, the CDR3 is TGCGCCAGCAGTCAATCGATGGGACTAGCGGGGGGTAGCTCCTACAATGAGCAGTTCTTC.

The V and J genes are TRBV28 and TRBJ1-2, with 8 positions matching TRBD1. Germline assignment: CDR1 MDHEN and CDR2 SYDVKM. V gave up 6 bases and J gave up 8 bases; unmatched junction bases: 11. CDR3 length: 14 amino acids. The CDR3 is CASRNSQGATGYTF. Written as DNA, the CDR3 is TGTGCCAGCAGAAACTCTCAGGGGGCGACGGGCTACACCTTC.

The rearrangement links TRBV18 to TRBJ2-2; TRBD2 aligns across 10 bases. Trimming cost V 6 bases and J 6 bases; bases outside gene matches: 10. The CDR3 extends over 16 amino acids. The V gene's germline CDR1 is KGHSH and CDR2 LQKENI. CDR3 bases: TGTGCCAGCTCGCCTACTAGCGGGGACGACGCCGGGGAGCTGTTTTTT. It specifies CASSPTSGDDAGELFF.

V usage is TRBV7-9 and J usage is TRBJ2-3; D is perhaps TRBD2 (5 bases). Trimming shortened V by 3 bases and J by 6 bases, and 13 bases separated the two germline ends. Germline CDR1 SEHNR, CDR2 FQNEAQ (reference sequence). The CDR3 runs 14 residues. This chain's CDR3 is CASSFSGLLDTQYF. The CDR3 DNA reads TGTGCCAGCAGCTTCAGCGGATTATTGGATACGCAGTATTTT.

The table lists this clone with a count of one. The same CDR3 also results from other DNA sequences found in this sample. V is TRBV11-1 and J is TRBJ2-1; D perhaps matches TRBD2 (6 bases). This CDR3 is 14 amino acids long. Germline values: CDR1 SGHAT, CDR2 FQDESV (reference sequence). The V end lost 0 bases, the J end lost 11 bases, and 14 bases lay between the germline ends. The CDR3, as DNA: TGTGCCAGCAGCTTAGCGTGGGTTGGGACTCAGCAGTTCTTC. It encodes CASSLAWVGTQQFF.

The V and J genes are TRBV6-6 and TRBJ2-2, with D perhaps TRBD1 (6 bases). The germline V gene encodes CDR1 MNHNY and CDR2 SVGAGI (reference sequence). V was pared by 6 bases and J by 1 base, with 18 bases between. The CDR3 is 17 amino acids. CDR3 in amino acids: CASSRREVQGNTGELFF. The CDR3 DNA sequence: TGTGCCAGCAGCCGACGAGAAGTACAGGGGAACACCGGGGAGCTGTTTTTT.

Within the sample, this clone is medium-sized. The rearrangement links TRBV7-9 to TRBJ1-1, with unresolved D. Trimming took 2 bases from V and 0 from J, leaving 10 bases between them. Looked up from germline, CDR1 is SEHNR and CDR2 is FQNEAQ (reference sequence). The CDR3 sequence is 15 residues long. The CDR3 DNA reads TGTGCCAGCAGCTTAAGCGATTTTATGAACACTGAAGCTTTCTTT. Translation gives CASSLSDFMNTEAFF.

This clone was counted once. The chain is built from TRBV2 and TRBJ2-6, with 9 positions matching TRBD1. CDR1 and CDR2 from the germline V gene are SNHLY and FYNNEI. CDR3 size: 20 residues. V shed 5 bases and J 0 bases; nucleotides not matched to a gene: 14. Written as DNA, the CDR3 is TGTGCCAGCAGTAAGTCCGCTTGGACAGGGGTCCGCTCTGGGGCCAACGTCCTGACTTTC. This translates into CASSKSAWTGVRSGANVLTF. Combining the CDR3 with reference TRBV2 and TRBJ2-6 gives the whole variable domain EPEVTQTPSHQVTQMGQEVILRCVPISNHLYFYWYRQILGQKVEFLVSFYNNEISEKSEIFDDQFSVERPDGSNFTLKIRSTKLEDSAMYFCASSKSAWTGVRSGANVLTFGAGSRLTVL.

The CDR3 is CASSELRAWVAGGSDTQYF. The CDR3 DNA is TGTGCCAGCAGTGAACTTCGGGCCTGGGTAGCGGGGGGTTCAGATACGCAGTATTTT. The chain uses TRBV6-1 and TRBJ2-3; 10 bases are a match to TRBD2. The length of the CDR3 is 19 residues. CDR1 and CDR2 (germline): MNHNS, SASEGT. Trimming cost V 2 bases and J 4 bases; bases outside gene matches: 15.

This clone was seen a single time. The chain couples TRBV24-1 to TRBJ1-1; no reliable D call. Trimming shortened V by 0 bases and J by 9 bases, and 7 bases separated the two germline ends. Germline-derived CDR1 and CDR2 are KGHDR and SFDVKD. This CDR3 spans 12 amino acids. DNA of the CDR3: TGTGCCACCAGTGATTTGCGTGACAAAGCTTTCTTT. It encodes CATSDLRDKAFF.

The gene calls are TRBV3-1 (or the pseudogene TRBV3-2) and TRBJ2-1, with TRBD2 identical over 7 bases. This CDR3 comprises 17 residues. From germline, CDR1 is LGHDT and CDR2 YNNKEL (reference sequence). V lost 3 bases and J lost 5; bases outside the gene matches: 13. The CDR3 nucleotides read TGTGCCAGCAGCCAGGACCCTCTAGCGGAGGTCAACAATGAGCAGTTCTTC. This gives the protein CASSQDPLAEVNNEQFF.

The chain is built from TRBV10-3 and TRBJ2-7; weak D call: TRBD1 (5 bases). Germline V CDR1 and CDR2: ENHRY, SYGVKD. The CDR3 runs 15 residues. V was clipped by 4 bases and J by 5 bases, with 18 bases between them. The CDR3: CAISALQASRHEQYF. CDR3 in DNA: TGTGCCATCAGTGCCTTACAGGCCTCGAGGCACGAGCAGTACTTC.

V gene TRBV5-1 combines with J gene TRBJ1-1; 7 bases match TRBD1. The CDR3 runs 15 residues. With V trimmed by 4 bases and J by 4 bases, 10 bases remained unmatched. Germline V CDR1 and CDR2: SGHRS, YFSETQ. CDR3 in amino acids: CASSDPLQGSTEAFF. The CDR3 DNA reads as TGCGCCAGCAGCGATCCTTTACAGGGGAGCACTGAAGCTTTCTTT.

There are a few counts of this clone. The genes are TRBV27 and TRBJ1-6; the D is unclear. The V gene's germline CDR1 is MNHEY and CDR2 SMNVEV (reference sequence). V gave up 0 bases and J gave up 10 bases, with 13 bases separating them. This CDR3 contains 15 residues. Written as DNA, the CDR3 is TGTGCCAGCAGTTTATCTACACCGAACGGGTCACCCCTCCACTTT. Its translation: CASSLSTPNGSPLHF.

This chain joins TRBV5-1 and TRBJ2-1, with 10 bases lining up with TRBD2. Germline loops: CDR1 SGHRS, CDR2 YFSETQ. J lost 4 bases, V lost 4 bases, and 5 bases had no gene match. The CDR3 is 15 amino acids. This CDR3 reads CASSVGLADYNEQFF. For the CDR3, the DNA is TGCGCCAGCAGCGTCGGACTAGCGGATTACAATGAGCAGTTCTTC.

About this clone itself: Other DNA sequences in this sample translate to the same CDR3. The chain recombines TRBV7-9 with TRBJ2-1; no clear D. The CDR3 covers 11 residues. Trimming left V 5 bases short and J 8 bases short, with 7 bases between. CDR1 is SEHNR and CDR2 is FQNEAQ in the germline V gene (reference sequence). In nucleotides, the CDR3 is TGTGCCAGCAGCCCCCAGGATGAGCAGTTCTTC. Protein: CASSPQDEQFF.

V and J are TRBV5-4 and TRBJ1-1; possibly TRBD1 for D (5 bases). Per germline, CDR1 SGHNT and CDR2 YYREEE (reference sequence). Trimming removed 4 bases at V and 5 bases at J, with 15 bases between. There are 14 residues in the CDR3. The chain's CDR3 is CASSRVDSDTEAFF. CDR3 sequence (DNA): TGTGCCAGCAGCCGCGTAGACAGCGATACTGAAGCTTTCTTT.

The chain combines TRBV2 with TRBJ2-3; 10 bases are a match to TRBD1. Losses at the gene ends were 4 bases for V and 2 bases for J; bases not matched to a gene: 6. CDR1 is SNHLY, CDR2 FYNNEI, per germline. The CDR3 loop spans 16 amino acids. CDR3: CASSGDRGPHTDTQYF. The CDR3 DNA follows: TGTGCCAGCAGTGGGGACAGGGGACCTCACACAGATACGCAGTATTTT.

A single count supports this clone. This chain uses TRBV10-1 with TRBJ2-1, with TRBD1 matching over 9 bases. CDR1 and CDR2 from the germline V gene are WNHNN and SYGVQD (reference sequence). The junction had 10 bases not matched to a gene; V was cut back by 10 bases and J by 9 bases. CDR3 length: 13 residues. For the CDR3, the DNA is TGCGCCACCTCGGGACAGGGAGTCGGTGAGCAGTTCTTC. This translates into CATSGQGVGEQFF.

V is TRBV5-4 and J is TRBJ2-7, with D perhaps matching TRBD2 (7 bases). V lost 0 bases, J lost 0 bases, and 13 bases lay in between. This CDR3 spans 16 amino acids. Germline V gene lookup returns CDR1 SGHNT and CDR2 YYREEE (reference sequence). The CDR3 here is CASSLAGGGHSYEQYF. The CDR3 coding sequence is TGTGCCAGCAGCTTGGCCGGCGGGGGCCACTCCTACGAGCAGTACTTC.

The V and J genes are TRBV28 and TRBJ1-5; the D is unclear. Germline-derived CDR1 and CDR2 are MDHEN and SYDVKM. V lost 9 bases and J 0 bases, leaving 21 bases between the germline ends. There are 17 residues in the CDR3. The CDR3 nucleotides read TGTGCCAGGCGGCGATCTTGGAGAGACCTTAGCAATCAGCCCCAGCATTTT. This translates into CARRRSWRDLSNQPQHF.

The rearrangement uses TRBV20-1 and TRBJ2-7, with 8 bases lining up with TRBD1. V lost 6 bases, J lost 6 bases, and 4 bases stayed unmatched. This CDR3 contains 11 residues. Germline V gives CDR1 DFQATT, CDR2 SNEGSKA (reference sequence). This chain's CDR3 is CSARTGIEQYF. Here the CDR3 DNA reads TGCAGTGCCAGGACAGGGATCGAGCAGTACTTC.